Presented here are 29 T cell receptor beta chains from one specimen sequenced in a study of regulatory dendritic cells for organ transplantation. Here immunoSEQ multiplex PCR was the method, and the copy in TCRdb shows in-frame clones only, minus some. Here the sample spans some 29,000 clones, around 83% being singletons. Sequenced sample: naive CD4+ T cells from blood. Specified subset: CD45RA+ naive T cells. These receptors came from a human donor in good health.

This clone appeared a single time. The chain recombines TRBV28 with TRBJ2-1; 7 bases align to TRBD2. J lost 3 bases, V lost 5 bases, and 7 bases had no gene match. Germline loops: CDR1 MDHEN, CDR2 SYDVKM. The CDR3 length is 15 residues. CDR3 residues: CASSGGGTYYNEQFF. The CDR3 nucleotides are TGTGCCAGCAGTGGGGGGGGGACCTACTACAATGAGCAGTTCTTC.

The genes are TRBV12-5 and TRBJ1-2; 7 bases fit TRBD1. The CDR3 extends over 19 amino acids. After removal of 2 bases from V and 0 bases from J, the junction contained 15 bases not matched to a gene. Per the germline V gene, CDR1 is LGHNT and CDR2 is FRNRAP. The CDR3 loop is CASGLPLSGQLPPNYGYTF. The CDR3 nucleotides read TGTGCTAGTGGTTTGCCCCTATCGGGACAGCTTCCCCCTAACTATGGCTACACCTTC.

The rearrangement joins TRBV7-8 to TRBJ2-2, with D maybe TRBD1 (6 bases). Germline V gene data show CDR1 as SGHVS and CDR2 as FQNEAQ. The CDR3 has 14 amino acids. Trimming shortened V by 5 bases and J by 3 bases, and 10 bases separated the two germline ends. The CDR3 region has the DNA TGTGCCAGCAGCCGGGCAGGGGACACCGGGGAGCTGTTTTTT. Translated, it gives CASSRAGDTGELFF.

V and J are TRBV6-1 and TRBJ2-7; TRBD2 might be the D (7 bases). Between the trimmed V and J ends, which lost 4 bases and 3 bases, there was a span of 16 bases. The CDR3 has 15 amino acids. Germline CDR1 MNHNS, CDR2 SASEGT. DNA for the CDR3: TGTGCCAGCAGTGTTTTAGGGGGGGCGGGCTACGAGCAGTACTTC. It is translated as CASSVLGGAGYEQYF.

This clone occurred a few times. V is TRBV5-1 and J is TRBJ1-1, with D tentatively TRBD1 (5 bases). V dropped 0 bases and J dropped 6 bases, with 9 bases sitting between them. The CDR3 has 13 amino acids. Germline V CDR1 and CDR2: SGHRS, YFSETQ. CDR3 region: CASSLDRQAEAFF. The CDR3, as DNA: TGCGCCAGCAGCTTGGACAGGCAGGCTGAAGCTTTCTTT.

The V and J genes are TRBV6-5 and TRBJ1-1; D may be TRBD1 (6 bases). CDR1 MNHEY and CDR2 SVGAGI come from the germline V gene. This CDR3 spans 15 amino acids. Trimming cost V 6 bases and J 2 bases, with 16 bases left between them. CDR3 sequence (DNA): TGTGCCAGCAGACCAACCACAGGGAGAAACACTGAAGCTTTCTTT. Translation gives CASRPTTGRNTEAFF.

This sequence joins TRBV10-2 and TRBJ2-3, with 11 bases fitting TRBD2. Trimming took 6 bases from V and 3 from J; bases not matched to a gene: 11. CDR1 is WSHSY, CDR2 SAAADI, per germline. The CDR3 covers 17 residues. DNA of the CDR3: TGCGCCAGCAGCGTCTGGGGGGCTAGCGGGGGGACAGATACGCAGTATTTT. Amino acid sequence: CASSVWGASGGTDTQYF.

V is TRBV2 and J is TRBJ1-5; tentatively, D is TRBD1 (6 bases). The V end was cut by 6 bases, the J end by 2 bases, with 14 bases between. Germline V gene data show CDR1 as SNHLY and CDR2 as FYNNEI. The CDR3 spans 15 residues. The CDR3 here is CASSPQGSRNQPQHF. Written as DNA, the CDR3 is TGTGCCAGCAGCCCACAGGGATCTCGCAATCAGCCCCAGCATTTT.

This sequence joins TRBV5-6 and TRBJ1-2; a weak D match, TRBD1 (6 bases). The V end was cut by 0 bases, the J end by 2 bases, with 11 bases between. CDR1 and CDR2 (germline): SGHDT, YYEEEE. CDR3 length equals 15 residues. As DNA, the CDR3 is TGTGCCAGCAGCTTGGGCCCAGGGGCCAACTATGGCTACACCTTC. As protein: CASSLGPGANYGYTF.

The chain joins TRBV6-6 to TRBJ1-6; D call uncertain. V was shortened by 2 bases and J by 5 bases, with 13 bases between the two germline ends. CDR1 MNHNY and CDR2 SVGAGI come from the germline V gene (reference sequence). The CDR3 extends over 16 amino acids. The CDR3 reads CASSYGPPGDNSPLHF. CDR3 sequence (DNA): TGTGCCAGCAGTTACGGACCTCCGGGAGATAATTCACCCCTCCACTTT.

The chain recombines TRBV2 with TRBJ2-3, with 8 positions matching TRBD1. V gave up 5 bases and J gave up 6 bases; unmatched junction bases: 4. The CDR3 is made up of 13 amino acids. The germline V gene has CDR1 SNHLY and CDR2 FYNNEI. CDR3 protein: CASSYRGTDTQYF. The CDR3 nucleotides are TGTGCCAGCAGTTACAGGGGGACGGATACGCAGTATTTT.

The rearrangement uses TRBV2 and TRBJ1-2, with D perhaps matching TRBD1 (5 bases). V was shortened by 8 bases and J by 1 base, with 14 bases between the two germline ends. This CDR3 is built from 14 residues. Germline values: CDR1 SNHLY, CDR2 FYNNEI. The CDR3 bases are TGTGCCAGCGGCCTGGGAGGGGTTAACTATGGCTACACCTTC. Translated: CASGLGGVNYGYTF.

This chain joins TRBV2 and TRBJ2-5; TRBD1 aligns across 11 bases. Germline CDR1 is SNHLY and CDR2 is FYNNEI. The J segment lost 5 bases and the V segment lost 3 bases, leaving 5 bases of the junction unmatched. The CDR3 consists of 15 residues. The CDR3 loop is CASSDRTGGWETQYF. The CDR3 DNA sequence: TGTGCCAGCAGTGATAGGACAGGGGGCTGGGAGACCCAGTACTTC.

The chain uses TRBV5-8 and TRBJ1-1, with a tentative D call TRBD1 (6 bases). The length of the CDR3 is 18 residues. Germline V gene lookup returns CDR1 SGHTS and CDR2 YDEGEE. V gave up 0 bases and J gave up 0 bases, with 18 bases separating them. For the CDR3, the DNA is TGTGCCAGCAGCTTGGGCGACAGGCGGCTGGGGATGAACACTGAAGCTTTCTTT. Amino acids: CASSLGDRRLGMNTEAFF. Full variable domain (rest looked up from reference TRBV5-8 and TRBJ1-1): EAGVTQSPTHLIKTRGQQATLRCSPISGHTSVYWYQQALGLGLQFLLWYDEGEERNRGNFPPRFSGRQFPNYSSELNVNALELEDSALYLCASSLGDRRLGMNTEAFFGQGTRLTVV.

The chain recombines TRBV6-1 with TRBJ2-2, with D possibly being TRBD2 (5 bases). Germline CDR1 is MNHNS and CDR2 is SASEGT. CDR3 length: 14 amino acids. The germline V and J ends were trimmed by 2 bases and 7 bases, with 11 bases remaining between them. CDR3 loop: CASSEYGVNGELFF. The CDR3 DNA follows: TGTGCCAGCAGTGAATACGGGGTTAACGGGGAGCTGTTTTTT.

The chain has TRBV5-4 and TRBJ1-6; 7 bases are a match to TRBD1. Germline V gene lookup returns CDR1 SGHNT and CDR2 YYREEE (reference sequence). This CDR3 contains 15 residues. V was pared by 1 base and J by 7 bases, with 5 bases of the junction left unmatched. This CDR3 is CASSLTGTANSPLHF. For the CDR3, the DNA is TGTGCCAGCAGCTTGACGGGGACAGCAAATTCACCCCTCCACTTT. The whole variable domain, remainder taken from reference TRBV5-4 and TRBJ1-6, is ETGVTQSPTHLIKTRGQQVTLRCSSQSGHNTVSWYQQALGQGPQFIFQYYREEENGRGNFPPRFSGLQFPNYSSELNVNALELDDSALYLCASSLTGTANSPLHFGNGTRLTVT.

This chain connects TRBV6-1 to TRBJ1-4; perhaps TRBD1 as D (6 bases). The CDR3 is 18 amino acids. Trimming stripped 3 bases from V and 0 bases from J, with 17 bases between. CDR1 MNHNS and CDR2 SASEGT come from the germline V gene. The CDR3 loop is CASSEVGRGFATNEKLFF. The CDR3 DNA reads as TGTGCCAGCAGTGAGGTGGGGAGGGGGTTTGCAACTAATGAAAAACTGTTTTTT.

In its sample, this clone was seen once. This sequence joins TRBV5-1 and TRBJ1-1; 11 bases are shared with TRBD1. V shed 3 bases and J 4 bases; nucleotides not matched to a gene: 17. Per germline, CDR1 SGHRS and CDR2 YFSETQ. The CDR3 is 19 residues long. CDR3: CASSSGRGQGAYWGTEAFF. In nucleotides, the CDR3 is TGCGCCAGCAGCTCCGGAAGAGGACAGGGGGCATATTGGGGCACTGAAGCTTTCTTT.

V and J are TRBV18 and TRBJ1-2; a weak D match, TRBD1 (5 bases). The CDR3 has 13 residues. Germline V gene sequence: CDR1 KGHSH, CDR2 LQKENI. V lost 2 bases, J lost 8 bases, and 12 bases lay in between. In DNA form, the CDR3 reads TGTGCCAGCTCACCAGAGAGGGGAGGAGGCTACACCTTC. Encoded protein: CASSPERGGGYTF.

For the CDR3, the DNA is TGTGCCAGCAGTGAAGGGCCGACGGGGGGAAACACCATATATTTT. Translation: CASSEGPTGGNTIYF. The chain recombines TRBV2 with TRBJ1-3, with D unresolved. The CDR3 has 15 amino acids. The germline CDR1 and CDR2 sequences are SNHLY and FYNNEI. With 1 base removed from V and 4 bases from J, the gap between germline ends came to 11 bases.

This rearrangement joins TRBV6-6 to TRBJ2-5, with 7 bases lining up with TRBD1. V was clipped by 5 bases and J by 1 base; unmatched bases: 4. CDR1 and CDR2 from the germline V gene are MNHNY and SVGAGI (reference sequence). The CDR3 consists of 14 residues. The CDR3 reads CASSSGTVQETQYF. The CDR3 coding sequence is TGTGCCAGCAGTAGTGGGACAGTCCAAGAGACCCAGTACTTC.

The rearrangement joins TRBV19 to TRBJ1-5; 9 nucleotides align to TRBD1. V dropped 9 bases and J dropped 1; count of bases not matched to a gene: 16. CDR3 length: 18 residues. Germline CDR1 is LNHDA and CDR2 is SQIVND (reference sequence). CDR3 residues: CASNSRGGTGQSNQPQHF. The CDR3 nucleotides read TGTGCCAGCAACAGTAGGGGCGGGACAGGGCAGAGCAATCAGCCCCAGCATTTT.

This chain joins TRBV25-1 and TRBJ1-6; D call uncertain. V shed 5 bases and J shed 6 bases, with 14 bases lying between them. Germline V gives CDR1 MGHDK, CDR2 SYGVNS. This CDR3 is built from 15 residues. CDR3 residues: CASSPGGRINSPLHF. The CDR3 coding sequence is TGTGCCAGCAGTCCCGGTGGGAGGATTAATTCACCCCTCCACTTT.

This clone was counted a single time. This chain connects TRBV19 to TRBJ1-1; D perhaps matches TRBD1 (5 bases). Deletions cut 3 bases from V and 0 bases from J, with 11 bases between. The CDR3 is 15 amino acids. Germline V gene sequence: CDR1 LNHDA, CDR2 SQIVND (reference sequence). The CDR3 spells CASSMIGALNTEAFF. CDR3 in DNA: TGTGCCAGTAGTATGATAGGGGCCTTGAACACTGAAGCTTTCTTT.

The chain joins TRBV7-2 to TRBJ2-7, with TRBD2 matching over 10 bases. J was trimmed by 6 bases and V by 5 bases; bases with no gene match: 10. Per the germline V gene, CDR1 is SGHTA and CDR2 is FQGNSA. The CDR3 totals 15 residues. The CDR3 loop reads CASSASGGSLGEQYF. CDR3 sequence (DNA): TGTGCCAGCAGCGCTAGCGGGGGAAGTTTGGGCGAGCAGTACTTC.

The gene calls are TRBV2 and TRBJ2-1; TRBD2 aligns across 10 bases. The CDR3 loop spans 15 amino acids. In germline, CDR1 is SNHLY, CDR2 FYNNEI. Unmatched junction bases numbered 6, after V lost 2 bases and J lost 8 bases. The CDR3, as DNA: TGTGCCAGCAGTGAACTAAGCGGGGGGGCCGATGAGCAGTTCTTC. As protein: CASSELSGGADEQFF.

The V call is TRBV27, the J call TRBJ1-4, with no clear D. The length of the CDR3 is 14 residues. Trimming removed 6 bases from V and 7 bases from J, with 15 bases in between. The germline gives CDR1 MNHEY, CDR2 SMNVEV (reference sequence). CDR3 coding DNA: TGTGCCAGCAGCCGTAATTCTCAGTCTGAAAAACTGTTTTTT. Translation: CASSRNSQSEKLFF. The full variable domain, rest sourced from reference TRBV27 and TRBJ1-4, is EAQVTQNPRYLITVTGKKLTVTCSQNMNHEYMSWYRQDPGLGLRQIYYSMNVEVTDKGDVPEGYKVSRKEKRNFPLILESPSPNQTSLYFCASSRNSQSEKLFFGSGTQLSVL.

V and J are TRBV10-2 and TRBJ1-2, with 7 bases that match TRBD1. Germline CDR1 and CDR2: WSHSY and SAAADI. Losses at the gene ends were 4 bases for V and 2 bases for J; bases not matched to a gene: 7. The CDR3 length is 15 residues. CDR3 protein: CASSVEGGLNYGYTF. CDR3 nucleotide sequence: TGCGCCAGCAGTGTGGAAGGGGGCTTAAACTATGGCTACACCTTC.

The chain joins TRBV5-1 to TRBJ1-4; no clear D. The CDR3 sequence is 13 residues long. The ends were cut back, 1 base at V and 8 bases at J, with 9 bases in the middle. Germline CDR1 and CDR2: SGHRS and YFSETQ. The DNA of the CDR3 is TGCGCCAGCAGCTTGCCCACGAGAGAAAAACTGTTTTTT. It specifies CASSLPTREKLFF.